Following are 10 T cell receptor beta chains from one sample sequenced in a study of Graves' ophthalmopathy and Graves' hyperthyroidism. For repertoire sequencing, the TCR beta CDR3 regions were amplified from RNA transcripts. The library came from an HTBI-primed first-round RT-PCR and a second-round multiplex PCR. One entry per CDR3 protein, called by TCRdb with MiXCR from the multiplex PCR reads. The sample lists some 360,000 distinct CDR3 sequences; 17% were seen once. Material for sequencing was peripheral blood. These receptors originate from an adult woman with stable Graves' hyperthyroidism.

In its sample, this clonotype was seen many times. The chain links TRBV6-2 or TRBV6-3 to TRBJ2-7; 12 bases fit TRBD2. The length of the CDR3 is 15 residues. Losses at the gene ends were 7 bases for V and 4 bases for J; bases not matched to a gene: 8. Germline-derived CDR1 and CDR2 are MNHEY and SVGEGT. CDR3 nucleotide sequence: TGTGCCAGCAATTCCCGCACTAGCGGGAGGTACGAGCAGTACTTC. Encoded protein: CASNSRTSGRYEQYF.

V is TRBV18 and J is TRBJ1-1; 7 bases align to TRBD1. Germline CDR1 is KGHSH and CDR2 is LQKENI. The CDR3 runs to 13 residues. The ends lost 8 bases at V and 8 bases at J; junction bases unmatched: 11. In nucleotides, the CDR3 is TGTGCCAGCGCAAGGGGGCCACTATTCGAAGCTTTCTTT. This encodes CASARGPLFEAFF.

This clonotype was counted a few times. The chain links TRBV11-1 to TRBJ2-2; D is perhaps TRBD2 (6 bases). The CDR3 contains 16 residues. V gave up 5 bases and J gave up 1 base, with 14 bases separating them. In germline, CDR1 is SGHAT, CDR2 FQDESV (reference sequence). CDR3 loop: CASSPGPGENTGELFF. The CDR3 nucleotides read TGTGCCAGCAGCCCAGGCCCGGGAGAGAACACCGGGGAGCTGTTTTTT.

This clonotype has ten or more counts. This chain uses TRBV20-1 with TRBJ2-7; TRBD2 agrees at 10 bases. V lost 4 bases and J lost 3; bases outside the gene matches: 12. The CDR3 runs 16 residues. In germline, CDR1 is DFQATT, CDR2 SNEGSKA (reference sequence). In DNA, the CDR3 is TGCAGTGCTATAGGGGCTAGCGGGAGAGCTTTCTACGAGCAGTACTTC. It yields the protein CSAIGASGRAFYEQYF.

This clonotype was picked up a small number of times. Germline is not matched at one junction end, which may reflect a read error. The chain uses TRBV28 and TRBJ2-4; D may be TRBD2 (6 bases). Germline V gene sequence: CDR1 MDHEN, CDR2 SYDVKM. The CDR3 sequence is 12 residues long. CDR3 amino acids: CASSGGRGIKYF. The CDR3 DNA is TGTGCCAGCAGCGGGGGTCGAGGCATTAAGTACTTC.

The rearrangement uses TRBV28 and TRBJ1-2, with D unclear. In germline, CDR1 is MDHEN, CDR2 SYDVKM. Trimming shortened V by 7 bases and J by 4 bases, and 10 bases separated the two germline ends. CDR3 length equals 12 residues. The CDR3 bases are TGTGCCAGCATGAGAGGGTCCTATGGCTACACCTTC. It encodes CASMRGSYGYTF.

The rearrangement uses TRBV11-2 and TRBJ1-1; a weak D match, TRBD1 (6 bases). The ends were cut back, 0 bases at V and 8 bases at J, with 16 bases in the middle. Germline V lookup: CDR1 SGHAT, CDR2 FQNNGV. This CDR3 has 15 amino acids. The CDR3 is CASSLDSSGVQEAFF. CDR3 nucleotide sequence: TGTGCCAGCAGCTTAGACTCGTCAGGGGTCCAAGAAGCTTTCTTT.

This clonotype was observed many times. V is TRBV7-8 and J is TRBJ2-7, with 8 bases matching TRBD1. Trimming at V came to 5 bases and at J to 4 bases, leaving 13 bases not matched to a gene. The CDR3 is 16 residues long. Germline assignment: CDR1 SGHVS and CDR2 FQNEAQ. In DNA form, the CDR3 reads TGTGCCAGCAGCCCCCAGAGGGCAGGGGGCAAGTACGAGCAGTACTTC. Amino acid sequence: CASSPQRAGGKYEQYF.

This clonotype was seen ten or more times. J is TRBJ2-5 and V is TRBV12-5; TRBD1 matches at 7 bases. Germline V gene lookup returns CDR1 LGHNT and CDR2 FRNRAP. The J segment lost 5 bases and the V segment lost 4 bases, leaving 4 bases of the junction unmatched. CDR3 length equals 13 residues. Here the CDR3 DNA reads TGTGCTAGTGGTTGGGGACAGCGGGAGACCCAGTACTTC. Translating gives CASGWGQRETQYF.

This clonotype showed up just a few times. The rearrangement uses TRBV4-3 and TRBJ2-7; D remains unclear. Germline-derived CDR1 and CDR2 are LGHNA and YSLEER. Trimming cost V 0 bases and J 0 bases, with 9 bases left between them. The CDR3 has 15 residues. The CDR3 loop is CASSQEKGSSYEQYF. In DNA, the CDR3 is TGCGCCAGCAGCCAAGAAAAGGGCAGCTCCTACGAGCAGTACTTC.